This is a list of T cell receptor beta chains from one sample in a study of blood T cell repertoires in COVID-19. Measured with immunoSEQ multiplex PCR; TCRdb has only the in-frame clones, and not every one. This table has 350,000 to 550,000 clones, about 89% appearing once. Source material: peripheral blood. The receptors shown here come from a woman aged 25 to 39 with acute or convalescent COVID-19. The CDR3 runs from the conserved cysteine through the conserved F or W. A D gene is named only where the DNA matches it firmly. Size is omitted from some rows. Given values are once, few, many or a class for expanded clones.

clone_size,d_call,v_call,j_call,cdr3_aa,cdr3_nt
.,.,TRBV30,TRBJ1-4,CAWSEQGWEKLFF,TGTGCCTGGAGTGAGCAGGGTTGGGAAAAACTGTTTTTT
.,.,TRBV19,TRBJ2-4,CASSPKENIAKNIQYF,TGTGCCAGTAGTCCAAAGGAGAACATAGCCAAAAACATTCAGTACTTC
.,.,TRBV5-4,TRBJ2-6,CASSLAKASSGANVLTF,TGTGCCAGCAGCTTGGCAAAAGCGAGCTCTGGGGCCAACGTCCTGACTTTC
once,.,TRBV27,TRBJ2-6,CASSTQGSGANVLTF,TGTGCCAGCAGTACGCAGGGGTCTGGGGCCAACGTCCTGACTTTC
.,TRBD2,TRBV7-6,TRBJ2-7,CASSSGGEQYF,TGTGCCAGCAGCTCGGGGGGCGAGCAGTACTTC
once,.,TRBV7-3,TRBJ2-5,CASSLTGSGAETQYF,TGTGCCAGCAGCTTAACTGGCTCTGGGGCCGAGACCCAGTACTTC
few,TRBD1,TRBV15,TRBJ2-7,CATSRDLGQGGEQYF,TGTGCCACCAGCAGAGATCTAGGACAGGGGGGCGAGCAGTACTTC
.,TRBD1,TRBV18,TRBJ1-5,CASSPDRGYQPQHF,TGTGCCAGCTCACCAGACAGGGGCTATCAGCCCCAGCATTTT
.,TRBD1,TRBV13,TRBJ2-5,CASSHLGQGKETQYF,TGTGCCAGCAGCCACCTAGGACAGGGGAAAGAGACCCAGTACTTC
.,.,TRBV6-5,TRBJ1-5,CASKSGNSRQPQHF,TGTGCCAGCAAGTCAGGTAATAGTCGTCAGCCCCAGCATTTT
.,TRBD1,TRBV13,TRBJ1-1,CASSPRDRGDNTEAFF,TGTGCCAGCAGCCCCAGGGACAGGGGGGATAACACTGAAGCTTTCTTT
.,.,TRBV4-1,TRBJ2-1,CASSQEEGFNEQFF,TGCGCCAGCAGCCAAGAGGAGGGCTTCAATGAGCAGTTCTTC
.,.,TRBV30,TRBJ1-6,CAWTRGRGYSALHF,TGTGCCTGGACCCGAGGGCGAGGATATTCAGCCCTCCACTTT
.,TRBD2,TRBV11-3,TRBJ2-1,CASSFSGAQFHEQFF,TGTGCCAGCAGCTTTAGCGGGGCTCAGTTTCATGAGCAGTTCTTC
once,TRBD2,TRBV9,TRBJ2-1,CASSNSGHYNEQFF,TGTGCCAGCAGTAATAGCGGGCACTACAATGAGCAGTTCTTC
.,TRBD1,TRBV25-1,TRBJ1-4,CASSDRTTGGKGEKLFF,TGTGCCAGCAGTGACCGCACCACAGGGGGTAAAGGGGAAAAACTGTTTTTT
.,TRBD1,TRBV6-5,TRBJ1-5,CASSRQGDQPQHF,TGTGCCAGCAGTAGACAGGGTGATCAGCCCCAGCATTTT
few,.,TRBV5-1,TRBJ2-7,CASSPTERQAYEQYF,TGCGCCAGCAGCCCCACCGAGAGACAGGCCTACGAGCAGTACTTC
once,.,TRBV28,TRBJ1-4,CATQRGHRVELFF,TGTGCCACTCAAAGGGGACACAGGGTCGAACTGTTTTTT
.,.,TRBV6-5,TRBJ1-6,CASTMTSLHSPLHF,TGTGCCAGCACTATGACAAGCCTTCATTCACCCCTCCACTTT
once,.,TRBV7-9,TRBJ1-1,CASSLEAPRGAWRTEAFF,TGTGCCAGCAGCTTAGAGGCCCCTCGGGGGGCGTGGAGGACTGAAGCTTTCTTT
.,TRBD1,TRBV12-3/TRBV12-4,TRBJ2-1,CACRDREYNEQFF,TGTGCTTGTCGCGACAGGGAGTACAATGAGCAGTTCTTC
.,.,TRBV11-2,TRBJ2-5,CASGRGLQETQYF,TGTGCCAGCGGAAGGGGCCTTCAAGAGACCCAGTACTTC
.,TRBD1,TRBV2,TRBJ2-5,CASIRDRGETQYF,TGTGCCAGCATCCGGGACAGGGGGGAGACCCAGTACTTC
.,.,TRBV21-1,TRBJ2-7,CASSGRLKGTGPYEQYF,TGTGCCAGCAGCGGTCGGTTGAAGGGGACAGGCCCCTACGAGCAGTACTTC
.,TRBD1,TRBV18,TRBJ2-7,CASSPWTGGLEQYF,TGTGCCAGCTCACCGTGGACAGGGGGCTTGGAGCAGTACTTC
.,.,TRBV29-1,TRBJ1-2,CSVDDSFLRF,TGCAGCGTTGACGACAGCTTTCTACGCTTC
.,.,TRBV28,TRBJ2-7,CASTQGRGSGGYEQYF,TGTGCCAGCACCCAAGGGCGGGGTTCAGGGGGCTACGAGCAGTACTTC
.,.,TRBV18,TRBJ1-3,CASSPLEGNTIYF,TGTGCCAGCTCACCACTTGAGGGAAACACCATATATTTT
.,TRBD1,TRBV19,TRBJ1-5,CASLGTGRTQHF,TGTGCCAGCCTTGGGACAGGTAGGACCCAGCATTTT
once,TRBD1,TRBV19,TRBJ1-1,CASSGGGFMVEAFF,TGTGCCAGTAGTGGAGGGGGCTTTATGGTTGAAGCTTTCTTT
.,TRBD1,TRBV10-3,TRBJ1-2,CATRSGTGDYGYTF,TGTGCCACCAGATCCGGGACAGGCGACTATGGCTACACCTTC
.,TRBD1,TRBV27,TRBJ2-5,CASKEKGAVETQYF,TGTGCCAGCAAGGAGAAGGGGGCGGTCGAGACCCAGTACTTC
.,TRBD1,TRBV19,TRBJ1-1,CASRRQGETEAFF,TGTGCCAGTAGACGACAGGGTGAAACTGAAGCTTTCTTT
once,.,TRBV18,TRBJ2-2,CASSPYTDANTGELFF,TGTGCCAGCTCACCATACACAGACGCGAACACCGGGGAGCTGTTTTTT
.,TRBD1,TRBV9,TRBJ2-1,CASSVGDREDNEQFF,TGTGCCAGCAGCGTAGGCGACAGGGAAGACAATGAGCAGTTCTTC
.,TRBD1,TRBV2,TRBJ1-1,CASSQDRHEAFF,TGTGCCAGCAGTCAGGACAGGCATGAAGCTTTCTTT
.,.,TRBV6-5,TRBJ2-2,CASSRGNTGELFF,TGTGCCAGCTCAAGGGGGAACACCGGGGAGCTGTTTTTT
.,.,TRBV13,TRBJ2-3,CASSLGATDTQYF,TGTGCCAGCAGCTTAGGGGCCACAGATACGCAGTATTTT
.,TRBD1,TRBV30,TRBJ2-4,CAWSVRTGGSIQYF,TGTGCCTGGAGTGTGAGGACAGGGGGGTCCATTCAGTACTTC
.,.,TRBV10-3,TRBJ2-2,CAISGQQTGELFF,TGTGCCATCAGTGGTCAACAAACCGGGGAGCTGTTTTTT
.,.,TRBV13,TRBJ2-5,CASSFREYQETQYF,TGTGCCAGCAGCTTTAGGGAGTACCAAGAGACCCAGTACTTC
.,TRBD1,TRBV19,TRBJ1-3,CASGDRGNTIYF,TGTGCCAGTGGCGACAGGGGGAACACCATATATTTT
.,TRBD1,TRBV29-1,TRBJ1-4,CSALFRDSLNEKLFF,TGCAGCGCCTTATTCCGGGACAGCCTTAATGAAAAACTGTTTTTT
few,TRBD1,TRBV19,TRBJ2-5,CASSRQGAPGDPTQYF,TGTGCCAGTAGTAGACAGGGGGCGCCCGGGGATCCGACCCAGTACTTC
.,.,TRBV27,TRBJ1-1,CASSNRVFTEAFF,TGTGCCAGCAGCAACAGGGTATTCACTGAAGCTTTCTTT
.,.,TRBV9,TRBJ1-6,CASSTGSGVSNSPLHF,TGTGCCAGCAGCACAGGGTCGGGTGTCTCTAATTCACCCCTCCACTTT
.,TRBD2,TRBV9,TRBJ2-1,CASSVVSGGNNEQFF,TGTGCCAGCAGCGTAGTTAGCGGGGGAAACAATGAGCAGTTCTTC
.,TRBD1,TRBV10-1,TRBJ1-1,CASSEFQGASTEAFF,TGCGCCAGCAGTGAGTTCCAGGGGGCAAGTACTGAAGCTTTCTTT
once,TRBD2,TRBV18,TRBJ2-5,CASSRYMTSGTQETQYF,TGTGCCAGCTCACGATACATGACTAGCGGAACTCAAGAGACCCAGTACTTC
.,.,TRBV28,TRBJ1-4,CASSLIQGTNEKLFF,TGTGCCAGCAGTTTAATACAGGGAACTAATGAAAAACTGTTTTTT
.,.,TRBV30,TRBJ1-5,CAWSAERGNQPQHF,TGTGCCTGGAGCGCTGAGCGAGGGAATCAGCCCCAGCATTTT
once,TRBD2,TRBV7-9,TRBJ2-3,CASSLKVAVLAGTDTQYF,TGTGCCAGCAGCTTAAAGGTGGCGGTACTAGCGGGGACAGATACGCAGTATTTT